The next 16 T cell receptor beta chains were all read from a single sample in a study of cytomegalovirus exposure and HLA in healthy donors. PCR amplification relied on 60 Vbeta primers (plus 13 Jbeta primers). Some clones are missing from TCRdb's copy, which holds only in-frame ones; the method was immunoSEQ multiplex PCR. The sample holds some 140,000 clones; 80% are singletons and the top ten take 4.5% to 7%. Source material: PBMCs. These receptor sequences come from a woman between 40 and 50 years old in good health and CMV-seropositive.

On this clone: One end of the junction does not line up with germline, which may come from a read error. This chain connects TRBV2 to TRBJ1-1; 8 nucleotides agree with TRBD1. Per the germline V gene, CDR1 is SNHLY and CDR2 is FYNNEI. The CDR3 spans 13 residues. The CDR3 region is CASSEASGGPASF. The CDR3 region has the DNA TGTGCCAGCAGTGAAGCGTCAGGGGGCCCAGCCTCCTTT.

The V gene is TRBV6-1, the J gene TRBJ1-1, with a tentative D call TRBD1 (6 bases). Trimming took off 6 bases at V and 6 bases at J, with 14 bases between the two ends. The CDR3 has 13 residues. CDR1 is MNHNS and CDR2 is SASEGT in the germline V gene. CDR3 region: CASSIPGVPEAFF. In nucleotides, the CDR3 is TGTGCCAGCAGCATTCCAGGGGTGCCTGAAGCTTTCTTT.

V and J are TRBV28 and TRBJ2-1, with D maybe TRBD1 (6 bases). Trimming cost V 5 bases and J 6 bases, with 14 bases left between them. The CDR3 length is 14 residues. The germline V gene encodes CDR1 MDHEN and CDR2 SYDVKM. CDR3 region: CASSITRDTNEQFF. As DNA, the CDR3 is TGTGCCAGCAGTATTACCCGGGACACCAATGAGCAGTTCTTC.

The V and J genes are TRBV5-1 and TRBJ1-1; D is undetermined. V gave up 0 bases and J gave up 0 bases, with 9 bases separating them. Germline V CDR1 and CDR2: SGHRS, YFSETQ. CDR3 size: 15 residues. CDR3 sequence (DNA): TGCGCCAGCAGCTTGGGGGCAGAGTTGAACACTGAAGCTTTCTTT. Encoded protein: CASSLGAELNTEAFF.

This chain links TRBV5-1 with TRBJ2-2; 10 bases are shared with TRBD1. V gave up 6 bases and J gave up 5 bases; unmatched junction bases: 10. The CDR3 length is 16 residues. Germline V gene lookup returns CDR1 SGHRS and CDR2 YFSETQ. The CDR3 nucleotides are TGCGCCAGCAACTCTGTGGGACAGGGGCCAACCGGGGAGCTGTTTTTT. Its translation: CASNSVGQGPTGELFF.

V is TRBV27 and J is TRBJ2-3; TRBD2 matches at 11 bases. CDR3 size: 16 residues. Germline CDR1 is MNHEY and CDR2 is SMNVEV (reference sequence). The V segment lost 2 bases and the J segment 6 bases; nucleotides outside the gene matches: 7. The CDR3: CASSLQLAGVTDTQYF. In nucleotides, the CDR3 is TGTGCCAGCAGTTTACAACTAGCGGGAGTTACGGATACGCAGTATTTT.

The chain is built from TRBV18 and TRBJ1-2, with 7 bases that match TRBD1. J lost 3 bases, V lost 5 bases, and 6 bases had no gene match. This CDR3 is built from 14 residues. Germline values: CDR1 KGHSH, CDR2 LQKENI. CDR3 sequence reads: CASSTTGTDYGYTF. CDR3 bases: TGTGCCAGCTCAACTACCGGGACAGACTATGGCTACACCTTC.

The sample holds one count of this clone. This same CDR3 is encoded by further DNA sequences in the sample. The CDR3 reads CASSLSAGGPTDTQYF. Here the CDR3 DNA reads TGTGCCAGCAGCCTCTCGGCAGGGGGCCCCACAGATACGCAGTATTTT. The genes are TRBV5-4 and TRBJ2-3; TRBD1 agrees at 8 bases. Trimming at V came to 4 bases and at J to 2 bases, leaving 9 bases not matched to a gene. Per the germline V gene, CDR1 is SGHNT and CDR2 is YYREEE (reference sequence). This CDR3 has 16 residues.

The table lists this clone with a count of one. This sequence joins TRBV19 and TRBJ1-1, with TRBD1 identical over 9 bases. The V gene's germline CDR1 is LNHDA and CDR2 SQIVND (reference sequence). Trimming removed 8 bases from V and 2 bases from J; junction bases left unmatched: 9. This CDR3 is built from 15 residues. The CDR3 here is CASSYGTGINTEAFF. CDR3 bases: TGTGCCAGTTCCTATGGGACAGGGATAAACACTGAAGCTTTCTTT.

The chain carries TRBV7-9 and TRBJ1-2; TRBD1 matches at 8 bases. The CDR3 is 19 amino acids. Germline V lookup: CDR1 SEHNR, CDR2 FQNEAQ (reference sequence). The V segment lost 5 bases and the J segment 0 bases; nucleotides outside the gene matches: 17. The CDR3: CASSPEVGAGGLSNYGYTF. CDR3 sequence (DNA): TGTGCCAGCAGCCCCGAGGTAGGGGCAGGGGGCCTGTCTAACTATGGCTACACCTTC.

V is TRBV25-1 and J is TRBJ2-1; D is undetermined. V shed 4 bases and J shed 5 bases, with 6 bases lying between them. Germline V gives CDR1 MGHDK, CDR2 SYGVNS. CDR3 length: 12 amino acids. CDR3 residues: CASSGANNEQFF. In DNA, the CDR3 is TGTGCCAGCAGTGGCGCAAACAATGAGCAGTTCTTC.

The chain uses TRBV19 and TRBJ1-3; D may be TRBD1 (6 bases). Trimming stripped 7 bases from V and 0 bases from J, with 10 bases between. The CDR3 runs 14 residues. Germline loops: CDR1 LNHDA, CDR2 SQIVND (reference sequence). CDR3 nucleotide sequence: TGTGCCAGTACCCTCAGGGGCTCTGGAAACACCATATATTTT. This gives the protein CASTLRGSGNTIYF. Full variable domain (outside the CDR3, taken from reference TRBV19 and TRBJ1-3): DGGITQSPKYLFRKEGQNVTLSCEQNLNHDAMYWYRQDPGQGLRLIYYSQIVNDFQKGDIAEGYSVSREKKESFPLTVTSAQKNPTAFYLCASTLRGSGNTIYFGEGSWLTVV.

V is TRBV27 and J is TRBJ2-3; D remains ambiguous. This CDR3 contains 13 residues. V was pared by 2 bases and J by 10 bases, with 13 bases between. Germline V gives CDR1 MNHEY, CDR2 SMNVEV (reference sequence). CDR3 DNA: TGTGCCAGCAGTTTAGTGAGTTATCTGCCGCAGTATTTT. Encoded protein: CASSLVSYLPQYF.

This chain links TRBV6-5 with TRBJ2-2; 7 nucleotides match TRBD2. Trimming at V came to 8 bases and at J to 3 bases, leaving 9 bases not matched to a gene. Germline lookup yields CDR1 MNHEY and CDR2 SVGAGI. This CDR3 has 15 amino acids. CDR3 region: CASGGGGKDTGELFF. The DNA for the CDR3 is TGTGCCAGCGGGGGGGGAGGGAAGGACACCGGGGAGCTGTTTTTT.

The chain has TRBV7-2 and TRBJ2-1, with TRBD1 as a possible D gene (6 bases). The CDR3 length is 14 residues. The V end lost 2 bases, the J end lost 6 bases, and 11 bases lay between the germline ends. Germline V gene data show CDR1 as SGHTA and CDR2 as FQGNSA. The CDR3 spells CASSLMVGGNEQFF. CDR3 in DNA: TGTGCCAGCAGCTTAATGGTAGGGGGCAATGAGCAGTTCTTC.

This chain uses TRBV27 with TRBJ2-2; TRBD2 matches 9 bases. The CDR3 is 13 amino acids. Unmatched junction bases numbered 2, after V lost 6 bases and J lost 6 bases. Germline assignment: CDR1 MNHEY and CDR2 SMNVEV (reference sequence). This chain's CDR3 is CASSPSGAGELFF. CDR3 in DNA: TGTGCCAGCAGCCCTAGCGGGGCCGGGGAGCTGTTTTTT.